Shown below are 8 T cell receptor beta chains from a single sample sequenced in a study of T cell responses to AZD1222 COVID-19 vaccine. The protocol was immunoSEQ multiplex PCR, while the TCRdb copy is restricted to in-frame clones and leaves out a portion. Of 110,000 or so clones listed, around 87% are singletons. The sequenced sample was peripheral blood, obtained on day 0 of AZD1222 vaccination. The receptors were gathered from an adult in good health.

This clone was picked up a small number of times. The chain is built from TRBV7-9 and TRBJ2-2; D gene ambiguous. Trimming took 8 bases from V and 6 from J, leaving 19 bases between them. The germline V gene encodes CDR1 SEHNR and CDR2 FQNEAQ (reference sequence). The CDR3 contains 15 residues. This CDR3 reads CASDQLAGLAGELFF. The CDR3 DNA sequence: TGTGCCAGCGACCAACTCGCTGGCCTGGCCGGGGAGCTGTTTTTT. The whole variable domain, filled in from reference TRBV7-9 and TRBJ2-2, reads DTGVSQNPRHKITKRGQNVTFRCDPISEHNRLYWYRQTLGQGPEFLTYFQNEAQLEKSRLLSDRFSAERPKGSFSTLEIQRTEQGDSAMYLCASDQLAGLAGELFFGEGSRLTVL.

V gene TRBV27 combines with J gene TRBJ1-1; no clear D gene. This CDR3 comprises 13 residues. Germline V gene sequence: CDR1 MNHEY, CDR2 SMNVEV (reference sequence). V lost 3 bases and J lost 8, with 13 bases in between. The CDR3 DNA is TGTGCCAGCAGTTTGGAAACGCCGAAAGAAGCTTTCTTT. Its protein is CASSLETPKEAFF.

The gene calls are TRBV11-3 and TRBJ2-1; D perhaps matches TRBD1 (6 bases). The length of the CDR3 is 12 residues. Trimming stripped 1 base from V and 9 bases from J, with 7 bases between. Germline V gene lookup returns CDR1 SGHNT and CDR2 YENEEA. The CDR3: CASSLARGEQFF. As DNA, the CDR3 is TGTGCCAGCAGCTTAGCCAGGGGTGAGCAGTTCTTC.

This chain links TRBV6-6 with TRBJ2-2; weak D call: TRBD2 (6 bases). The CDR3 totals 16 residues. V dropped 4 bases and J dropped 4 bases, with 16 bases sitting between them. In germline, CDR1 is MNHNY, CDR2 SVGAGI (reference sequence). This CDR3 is CASSSRLEPGTGELFF. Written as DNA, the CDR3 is TGTGCCAGCAGTTCTCGACTAGAACCAGGCACCGGGGAGCTGTTTTTT.

CDR3 sequence: CASSEDPLRGGYTF. DNA for the CDR3: TGTGCCAGCAGTGAAGACCCCTTGCGTGGCGGCTACACCTTC. The chain recombines TRBV6-1 with TRBJ1-2; D remains ambiguous. Per germline, CDR1 MNHNS and CDR2 SASEGT. The ends were cut back, 1 base at V and 8 bases at J, with 14 bases in the middle. The CDR3 has 14 amino acids.

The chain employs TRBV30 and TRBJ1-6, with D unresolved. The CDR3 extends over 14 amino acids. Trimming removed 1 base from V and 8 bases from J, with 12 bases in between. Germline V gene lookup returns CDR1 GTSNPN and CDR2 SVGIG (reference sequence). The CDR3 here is CAWSARLGDSPLHF. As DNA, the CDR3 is TGTGCCTGGAGTGCCCGACTGGGAGATTCACCCCTCCACTTT.

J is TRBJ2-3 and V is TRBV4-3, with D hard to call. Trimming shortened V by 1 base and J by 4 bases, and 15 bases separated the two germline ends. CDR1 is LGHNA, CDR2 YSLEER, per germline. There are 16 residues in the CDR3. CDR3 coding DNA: TGCGCCAGCAGCCAAGGAGCTTCCTTAGGATCAGATACGCAGTATTTT. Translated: CASSQGASLGSDTQYF.

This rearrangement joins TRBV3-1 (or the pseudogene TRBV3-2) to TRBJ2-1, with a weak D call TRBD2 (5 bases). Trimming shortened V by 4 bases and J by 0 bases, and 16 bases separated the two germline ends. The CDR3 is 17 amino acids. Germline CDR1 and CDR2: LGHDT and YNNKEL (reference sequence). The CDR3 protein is CASSPTGRRDSYNEQFF. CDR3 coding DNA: TGTGCCAGCAGCCCTACGGGAAGGCGCGACTCCTACAATGAGCAGTTCTTC.